This T cell receptor beta chain was sequenced in a study of T cell responses to AZD1222 COVID-19 vaccine. On the study more broadly: The analysis combined second doses at about 4 or about 12 weeks. General study results and limits: Baseline seropositivity occurred in only a handful of AZD1222 recipients. Mostly white British, mostly female donors; authors suggested clonal diversity may be underestimated. Among vaccine-associated CD4 TCRs, coverage spanned spike, with dominance at 160-218 and 743-854.

Comments on this clone: Antigen unknown.

The assay was immunoSEQ multiplex PCR, and TCRdb's table has in-frame clones only and misses some. The table lists some 170,000 clones, around 90% of them singletons. The CDR3 contains 18 residues. J gave up 3 bases and V 2 bases, and 10 bases lay outside the gene matches. Germline V gene lookup returns CDR1 LNHNV and CDR2 YYDKDF (reference sequence). The source is an adult in good health. The chain combines TRBV15 with TRBJ2-2; 9 bases fit TRBD1. This sample comprised peripheral blood, obtained on day 0 of AZD1222 vaccination. The CDR3 protein is CATSRSWADRGYTGELFF. Written as DNA, the CDR3 is TGTGCCACCAGCAGAAGTTGGGCGGACAGGGGATACACCGGGGAGCTGTTTTTT.